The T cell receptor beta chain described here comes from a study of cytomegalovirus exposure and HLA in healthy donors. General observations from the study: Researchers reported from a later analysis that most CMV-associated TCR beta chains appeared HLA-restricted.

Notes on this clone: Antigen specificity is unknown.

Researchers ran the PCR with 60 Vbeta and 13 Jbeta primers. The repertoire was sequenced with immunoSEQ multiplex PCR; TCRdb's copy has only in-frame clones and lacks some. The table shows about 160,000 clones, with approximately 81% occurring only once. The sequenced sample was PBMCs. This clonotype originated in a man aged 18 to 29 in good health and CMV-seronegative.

Written as DNA, the CDR3 is TGTGCCAGCAGCCGCCAAGGGGGTGGTTATGGCTACACCTTC. Translated, it gives CASSRQGGGYGYTF. V usage is TRBV7-9 and J usage is TRBJ1-2; TRBD1 might be the D (6 bases). Between the trimmed V and J ends, which lost 5 bases and 5 bases, there was a span of 15 bases. The CDR3 consists of 14 residues. The V gene's germline CDR1 is SEHNR and CDR2 FQNEAQ (reference sequence).